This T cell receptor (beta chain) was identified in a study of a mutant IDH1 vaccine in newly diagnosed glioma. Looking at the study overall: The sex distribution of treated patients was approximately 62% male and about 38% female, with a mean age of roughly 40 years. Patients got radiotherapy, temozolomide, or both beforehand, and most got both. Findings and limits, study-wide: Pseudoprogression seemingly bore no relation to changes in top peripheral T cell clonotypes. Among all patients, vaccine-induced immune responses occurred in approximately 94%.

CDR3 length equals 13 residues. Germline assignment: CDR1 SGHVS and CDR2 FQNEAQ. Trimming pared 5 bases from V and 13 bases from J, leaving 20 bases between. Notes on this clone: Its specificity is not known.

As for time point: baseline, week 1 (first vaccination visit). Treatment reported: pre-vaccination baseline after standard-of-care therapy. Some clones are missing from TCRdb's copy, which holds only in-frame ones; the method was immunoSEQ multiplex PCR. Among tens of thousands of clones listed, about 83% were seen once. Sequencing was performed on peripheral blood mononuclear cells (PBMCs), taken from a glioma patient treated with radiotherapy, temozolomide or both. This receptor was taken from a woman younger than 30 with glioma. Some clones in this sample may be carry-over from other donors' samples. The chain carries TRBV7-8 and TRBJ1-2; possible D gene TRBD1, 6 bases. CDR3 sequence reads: CASSQGSGSRATF. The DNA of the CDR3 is TGTGCCAGCAGCCAGGGGTCAGGGAGTCGCGCCACCTTC.